These 10 T cell receptor beta chains were all obtained from the same sample, sequenced in a study of blood T cell repertoires in COVID-19. The repertoire was sequenced with immunoSEQ multiplex PCR; TCRdb's copy has only in-frame clones and lacks some. In the table there are about 390,000 clones, more than 75% of which are singletons. The sequenced sample was PBMCs or T cells enriched from blood (not recorded which). Receptors originate from a woman in her 50s who had recovered from COVID-19.

J is TRBJ1-6 and V is TRBV14, with 11 bases matching TRBD1. Looked up from germline, CDR1 is SGHDN and CDR2 is FVKESK. The CDR3 is made up of 17 amino acids. J was trimmed by 0 bases and V by 3 bases; bases with no gene match: 1. This CDR3 is CASSHGTGGSYNSPLHF. The CDR3 coding sequence is TGTGCCAGCAGCCATGGGACAGGGGGCTCCTATAATTCACCCCTCCACTTT.

The rearrangement joins TRBV6-5 to TRBJ2-1; TRBD2 agrees at 7 bases. Germline-derived CDR1 and CDR2 are MNHEY and SVGAGI. The CDR3 loop spans 14 amino acids. Trimming cost V 7 bases and J 3 bases; bases outside gene matches: 6. The CDR3 is CASTVSGYYNEQFF. CDR3 sequence (DNA): TGTGCCAGCACGGTTAGCGGGTACTACAATGAGCAGTTCTTC.

The rearrangement uses TRBV6-2 or TRBV6-3 and TRBJ1-1; D gene uncertain. V was shortened by 6 bases and J by 3 bases, with 11 bases between the two germline ends. Germline V gene sequence: CDR1 MNHEY, CDR2 SVGEGT. The CDR3 totals 13 residues. The DNA of the CDR3 is TGTGCCAGCAGCAAAATGGGCTACACTGAAGCTTTCTTT. This encodes CASSKMGYTEAFF.

The V call is TRBV7-9, the J call TRBJ2-7; 10 nucleotides agree with TRBD1. CDR1 SEHNR and CDR2 FQNEAQ come from the germline V gene (reference sequence). After removal of 5 bases from V and 3 bases from J, the junction contained 4 bases not matched to a gene. This CDR3 is 14 amino acids long. In DNA, the CDR3 is TGTGCCAGCAGCCACCGGGACAGGGGCTACGAGCAGTACTTC. This encodes CASSHRDRGYEQYF.

The chain couples TRBV5-1 to TRBJ2-1, with TRBD1 identical over 8 bases. V shed 4 bases, J shed 8 bases, and the junction held 8 bases outside the gene matches. The CDR3 consists of 14 residues. Germline assignment: CDR1 SGHRS and CDR2 YFSETQ. The CDR3: CASSRDRIVDEQFF. The DNA of the CDR3 is TGCGCCAGCAGCCGGGACAGGATCGTTGATGAGCAGTTCTTC.

The chain uses TRBV19 and TRBJ1-5, with a possible D match to TRBD1 (6 bases). Trimming removed 3 bases from V and 7 bases from J, with 19 bases in between. The CDR3 is 16 residues long. Germline V gene lookup returns CDR1 LNHDA and CDR2 SQIVND (reference sequence). Here the CDR3 DNA reads TGTGCCAGTAGTATTCCCAGGGGCCTCTCAATGCAGCCCCAGCATTTT. Residues: CASSIPRGLSMQPQHF. Using reference TRBV19 and TRBJ1-5 for the parts outside the CDR3, the full variable domain is DGGITQSPKYLFRKEGQNVTLSCEQNLNHDAMYWYRQDPGQGLRLIYYSQIVNDFQKGDIAEGYSVSREKKESFPLTVTSAQKNPTAFYLCASSIPRGLSMQPQHFGDGTRLSIL.

This chain uses TRBV11-3 with TRBJ1-1; no reliable D call. Germline V gives CDR1 SGHNT, CDR2 YENEEA. V lost 4 bases and J lost 1, with 7 bases in between. The CDR3 extends over 13 amino acids. CDR3 in DNA: TGTGCCAGCAGCTCCGGTACGAACACTGAAGCTTTCTTT. Residues: CASSSGTNTEAFF.

This chain uses TRBV6-2 or TRBV6-3 with TRBJ2-7, with D possibly TRBD1 on 5 matching bases. The V gene lost 4 bases and the J gene lost 2 bases, with 12 bases spanning the gap. The CDR3 sequence is 14 residues long. Looked up from germline, CDR1 is MNHEY and CDR2 is SVGEGT. The chain's CDR3 is CASSSTEEAYEQYF. CDR3 DNA: TGTGCCAGCAGTTCGACAGAAGAAGCCTACGAGCAGTACTTC.

The rearrangement links TRBV30 to TRBJ2-1; 7 positions match TRBD2. CDR3 length: 13 residues. Trimming at V came to 4 bases and at J to 9 bases, leaving 9 bases not matched to a gene. Germline CDR1 GTSNPN, CDR2 SVGIG (reference sequence). This CDR3 reads CAWTVSGWTEQFF. The CDR3 DNA follows: TGTGCCTGGACTGTTAGCGGGTGGACTGAGCAGTTCTTC.

The J gene is TRBJ1-1, the V gene TRBV19; TRBD1 matches 7 bases. The J segment lost 3 bases and the V segment lost 3 bases, leaving 4 bases of the junction unmatched. The CDR3 has 14 residues. Germline values: CDR1 LNHDA, CDR2 SQIVND (reference sequence). The CDR3 here is CASSIRQGDTEAFF. The CDR3, as DNA: TGTGCCAGTAGTATTAGACAGGGTGACACTGAAGCTTTCTTT.